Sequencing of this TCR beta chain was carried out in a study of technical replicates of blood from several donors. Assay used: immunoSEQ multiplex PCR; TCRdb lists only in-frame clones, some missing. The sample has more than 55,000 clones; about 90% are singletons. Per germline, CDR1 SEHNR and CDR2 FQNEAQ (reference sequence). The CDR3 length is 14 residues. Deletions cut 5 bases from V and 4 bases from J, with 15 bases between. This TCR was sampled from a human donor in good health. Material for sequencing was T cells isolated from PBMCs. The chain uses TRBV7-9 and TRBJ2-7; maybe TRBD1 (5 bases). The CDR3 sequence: CASSRPGHLYEQYF. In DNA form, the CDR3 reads TGTGCCAGCAGCCGTCCCGGACATCTATACGAGCAGTACTTC.